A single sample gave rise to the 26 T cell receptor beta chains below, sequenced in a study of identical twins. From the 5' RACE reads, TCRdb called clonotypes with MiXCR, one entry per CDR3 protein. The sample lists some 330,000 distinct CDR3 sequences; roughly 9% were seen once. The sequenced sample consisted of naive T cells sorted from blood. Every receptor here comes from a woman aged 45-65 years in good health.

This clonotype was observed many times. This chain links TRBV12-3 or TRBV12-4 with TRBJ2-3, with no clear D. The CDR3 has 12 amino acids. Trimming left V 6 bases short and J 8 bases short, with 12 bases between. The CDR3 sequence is CASSPTPLTQYF. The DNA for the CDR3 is TGTGCCAGCAGCCCTACCCCCCTTACGCAGTATTTT.

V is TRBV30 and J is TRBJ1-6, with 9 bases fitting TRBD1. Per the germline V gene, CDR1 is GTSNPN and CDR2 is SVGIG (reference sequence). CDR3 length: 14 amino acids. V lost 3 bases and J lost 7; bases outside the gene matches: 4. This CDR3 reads CAWSWDRENSPLHF. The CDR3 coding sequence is TGTGCCTGGAGCTGGGACAGGGAGAATTCACCCCTCCACTTT.

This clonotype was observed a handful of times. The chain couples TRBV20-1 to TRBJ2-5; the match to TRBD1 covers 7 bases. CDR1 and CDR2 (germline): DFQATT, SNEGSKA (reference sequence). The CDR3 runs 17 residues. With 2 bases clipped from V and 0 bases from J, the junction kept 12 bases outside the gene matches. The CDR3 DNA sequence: TGCAGTGCTAGAAACTTGGGTGAAGGGGGCCACCAAGAGACCCAGTACTTC. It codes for CSARNLGEGGHQETQYF.

CDR3 residues: CASSSGQGYYGYTF. The CDR3 DNA sequence: TGCGCCAGCAGCTCTGGACAGGGCTACTATGGCTACACCTTC. The chain uses TRBV5-1 and TRBJ1-2; 8 nucleotides align to TRBD1. The CDR3 extends over 14 amino acids. Germline V gene data show CDR1 as SGHRS and CDR2 as YFSETQ. V was pared by 3 bases and J by 3 bases, with 4 bases of the junction left unmatched.

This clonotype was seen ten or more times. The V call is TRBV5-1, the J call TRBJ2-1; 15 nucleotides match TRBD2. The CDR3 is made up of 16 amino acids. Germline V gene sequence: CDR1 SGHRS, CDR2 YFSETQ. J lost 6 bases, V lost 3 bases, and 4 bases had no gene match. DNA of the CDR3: TGCGCCAGCAGCTCGGGACTAGCGGGAGGCGGCAATGAGCAGTTCTTC. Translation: CASSSGLAGGGNEQFF.

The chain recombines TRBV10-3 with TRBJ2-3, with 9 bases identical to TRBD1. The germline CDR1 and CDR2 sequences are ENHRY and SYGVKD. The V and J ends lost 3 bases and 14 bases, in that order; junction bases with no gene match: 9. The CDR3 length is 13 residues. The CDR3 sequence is CAISDLGTGRAYF. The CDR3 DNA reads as TGTGCCATCAGTGATCTTGGGACAGGGCGAGCGTATTTT.

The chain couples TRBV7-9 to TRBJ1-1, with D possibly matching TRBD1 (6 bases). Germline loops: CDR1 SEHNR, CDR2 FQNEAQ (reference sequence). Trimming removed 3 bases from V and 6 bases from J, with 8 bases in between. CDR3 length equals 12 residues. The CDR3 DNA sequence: TGTGCCAGCAGCTTCGGACAGTCTGAAGCTTTCTTT. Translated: CASSFGQSEAFF.

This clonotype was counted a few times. CDR3: CASNLGTGRGETQYF. The CDR3 coding sequence is TGTGCCAGCAACCTAGGGACAGGGCGCGGAGAGACCCAGTACTTC. This chain connects TRBV12-3 or TRBV12-4 to TRBJ2-5; TRBD1 aligns across 9 bases. The V gene end was trimmed by 7 bases and the J gene end by 4 bases; junction bases not matched to a gene: 10. This CDR3 contains 15 residues.

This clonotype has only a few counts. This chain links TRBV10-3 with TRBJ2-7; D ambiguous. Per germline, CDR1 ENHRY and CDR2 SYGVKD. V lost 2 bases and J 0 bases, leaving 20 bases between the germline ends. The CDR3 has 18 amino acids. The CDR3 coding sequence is TGTGCCATCAGTGAGGGCAGCGTAACGTTACCGATCTCCTACGAGCAGTACTTC. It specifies CAISEGSVTLPISYEQYF.

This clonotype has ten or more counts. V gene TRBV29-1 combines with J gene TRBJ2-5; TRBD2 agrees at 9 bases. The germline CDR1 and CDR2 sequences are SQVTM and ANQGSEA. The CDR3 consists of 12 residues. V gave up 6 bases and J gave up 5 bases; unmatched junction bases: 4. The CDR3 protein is CSVTSGAETQYF. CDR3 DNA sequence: TGCAGCGTGACTAGCGGAGCGGAGACCCAGTACTTC. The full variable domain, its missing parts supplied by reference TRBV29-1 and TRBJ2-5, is SAVISQKPSRDICQRGTSLTIQCQVDSQVTMMFWYRQQPGQSLTLIATANQGSEATYESGFVIDKFPISRPNLTFSTLTVSNMSPEDSSIYLCSVTSGAETQYFGPGTRLLVL.

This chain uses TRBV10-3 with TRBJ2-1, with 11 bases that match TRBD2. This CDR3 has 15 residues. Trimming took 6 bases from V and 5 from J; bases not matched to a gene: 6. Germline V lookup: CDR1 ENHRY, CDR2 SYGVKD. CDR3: CAISHSGRVDNEQFF. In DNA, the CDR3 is TGTGCCATCAGCCATAGCGGGAGGGTTGACAATGAGCAGTTCTTC.

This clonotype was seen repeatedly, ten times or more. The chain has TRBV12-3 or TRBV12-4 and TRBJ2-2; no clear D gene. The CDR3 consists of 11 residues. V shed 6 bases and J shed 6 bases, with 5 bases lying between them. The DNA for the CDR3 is TGTGCCAGCAGAAGCGCCGGGGAGCTGTTTTTT. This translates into CASRSAGELFF.

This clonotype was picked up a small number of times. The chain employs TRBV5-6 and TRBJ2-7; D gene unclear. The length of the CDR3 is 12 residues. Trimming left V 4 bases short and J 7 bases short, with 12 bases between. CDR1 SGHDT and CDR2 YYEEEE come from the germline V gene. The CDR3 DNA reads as TGTGCCAGCAGCCACTCCCATCTTGAGCAGTACTTC. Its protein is CASSHSHLEQYF.

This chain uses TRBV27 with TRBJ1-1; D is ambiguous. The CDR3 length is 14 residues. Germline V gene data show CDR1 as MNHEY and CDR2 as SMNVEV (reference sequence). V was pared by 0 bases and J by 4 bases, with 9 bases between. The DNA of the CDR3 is TGTGCCAGCAGTTTATCCCCGGGGTCCACTGAAGCTTTCTTT. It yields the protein CASSLSPGSTEAFF.

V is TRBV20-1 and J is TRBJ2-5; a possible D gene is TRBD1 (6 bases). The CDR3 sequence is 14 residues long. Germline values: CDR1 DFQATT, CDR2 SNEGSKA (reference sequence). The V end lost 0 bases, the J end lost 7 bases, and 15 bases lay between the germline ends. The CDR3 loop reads CSAREPRTEGTQYF. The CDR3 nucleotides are TGCAGTGCTAGAGAGCCGCGGACAGAGGGGACCCAGTACTTC.

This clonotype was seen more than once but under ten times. The chain's CDR3 is CASSRTSGMDEQYF. The CDR3 DNA follows: TGTGCCAGCAGCCGGACTAGCGGGATGGATGAGCAGTACTTC. The J gene is TRBJ2-7, the V gene TRBV13; 12 bases line up with TRBD2. Trimming cost V 5 bases and J 7 bases; bases outside gene matches: 6. CDR1 PRHDT and CDR2 FYEKMQ come from the germline V gene (reference sequence). The CDR3 sequence is 14 residues long.

Here the CDR3 DNA reads TGTGCCAGCAGCTTGGGACTAGCGGGAGGGCCGGAGGGGGAGCTGTTTTTT. Translating it yields CASSLGLAGGPEGELFF. The chain links TRBV3-1 to TRBJ2-2; 16 bases align to TRBD2. This CDR3 spans 17 amino acids. Germline V gene lookup returns CDR1 LGHDT and CDR2 YNNKEL (reference sequence). The junction had 8 bases not matched to a gene; V was cut back by 5 bases and J by 8 bases.

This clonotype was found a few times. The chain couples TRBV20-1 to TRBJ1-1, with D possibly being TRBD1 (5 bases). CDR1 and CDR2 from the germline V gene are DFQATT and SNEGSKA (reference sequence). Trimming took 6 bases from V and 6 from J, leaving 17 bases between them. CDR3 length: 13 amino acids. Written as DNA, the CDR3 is TGCAGTGCCATCGCCAGGGTCCGACCTGAAGCTTTCTTT. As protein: CSAIARVRPEAFF.

CDR3 DNA sequence: TGTGCCAGCAGTCGGCCACCCCAGCCCGACAACGTCCTGACTTTC. Its protein is CASSRPPQPDNVLTF. The chain employs TRBV12-3 or TRBV12-4 and TRBJ2-6; D unclear. Trimming removed 5 bases at V and 9 bases at J, with 17 bases between. The CDR3 sequence is 15 residues long.

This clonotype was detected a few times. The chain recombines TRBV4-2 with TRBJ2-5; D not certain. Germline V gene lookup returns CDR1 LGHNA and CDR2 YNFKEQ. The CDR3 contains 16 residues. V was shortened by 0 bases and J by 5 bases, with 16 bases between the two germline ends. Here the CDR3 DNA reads TGTGCCAGCAGCCAAGAGGACCCAGGACGTGGCGAGACCCAGTACTTC. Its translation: CASSQEDPGRGETQYF.

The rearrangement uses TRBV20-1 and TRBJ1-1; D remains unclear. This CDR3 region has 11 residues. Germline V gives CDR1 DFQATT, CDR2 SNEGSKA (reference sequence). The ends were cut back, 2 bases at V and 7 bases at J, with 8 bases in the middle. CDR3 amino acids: CSARTVNEAFF. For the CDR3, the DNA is TGCAGTGCTAGAACGGTAAATGAAGCTTTCTTT.

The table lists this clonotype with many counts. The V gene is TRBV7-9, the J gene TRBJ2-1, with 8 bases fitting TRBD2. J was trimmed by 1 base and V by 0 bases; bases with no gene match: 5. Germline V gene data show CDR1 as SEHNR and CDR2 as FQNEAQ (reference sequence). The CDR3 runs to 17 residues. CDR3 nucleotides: TGTGCCAGCAGCTTAGCCGGGAGGGGCAAATCCTACAATGAGCAGTTCTTC. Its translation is CASSLAGRGKSYNEQFF.

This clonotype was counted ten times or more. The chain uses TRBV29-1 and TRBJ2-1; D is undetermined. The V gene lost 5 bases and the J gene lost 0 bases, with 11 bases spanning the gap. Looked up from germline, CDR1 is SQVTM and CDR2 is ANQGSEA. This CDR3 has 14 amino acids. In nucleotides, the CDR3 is TGCAGCGTTATCGGTAGCCCCTCCTACAATGAGCAGTTCTTC. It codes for CSVIGSPSYNEQFF.

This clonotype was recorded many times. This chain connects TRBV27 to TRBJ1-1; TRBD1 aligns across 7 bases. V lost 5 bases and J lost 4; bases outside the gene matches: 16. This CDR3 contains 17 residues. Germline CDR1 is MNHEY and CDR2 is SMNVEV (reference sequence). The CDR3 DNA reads TGTGCCAGCAGTGCACCCCCCGTGACAGGGATCAGCACTGAAGCTTTCTTT. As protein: CASSAPPVTGISTEAFF.

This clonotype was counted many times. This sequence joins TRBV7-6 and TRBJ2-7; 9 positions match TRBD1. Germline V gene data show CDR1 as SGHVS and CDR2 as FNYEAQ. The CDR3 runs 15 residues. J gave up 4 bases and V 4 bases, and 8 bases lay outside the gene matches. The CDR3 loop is CASSSDRGLSYEQYV. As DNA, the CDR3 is TGTGCCAGCAGCTCCGACAGGGGGTTATCATACGAGCAGTACGTC.

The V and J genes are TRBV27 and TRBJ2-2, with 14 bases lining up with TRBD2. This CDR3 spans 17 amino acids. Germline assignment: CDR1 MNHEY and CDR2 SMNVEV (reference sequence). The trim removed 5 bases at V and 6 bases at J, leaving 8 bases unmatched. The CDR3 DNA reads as TGTGCCAGCAGTGGGACTAGCGGGAGTTCGGCTGCCGGGGAGCTGTTTTTT. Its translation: CASSGTSGSSAAGELFF.